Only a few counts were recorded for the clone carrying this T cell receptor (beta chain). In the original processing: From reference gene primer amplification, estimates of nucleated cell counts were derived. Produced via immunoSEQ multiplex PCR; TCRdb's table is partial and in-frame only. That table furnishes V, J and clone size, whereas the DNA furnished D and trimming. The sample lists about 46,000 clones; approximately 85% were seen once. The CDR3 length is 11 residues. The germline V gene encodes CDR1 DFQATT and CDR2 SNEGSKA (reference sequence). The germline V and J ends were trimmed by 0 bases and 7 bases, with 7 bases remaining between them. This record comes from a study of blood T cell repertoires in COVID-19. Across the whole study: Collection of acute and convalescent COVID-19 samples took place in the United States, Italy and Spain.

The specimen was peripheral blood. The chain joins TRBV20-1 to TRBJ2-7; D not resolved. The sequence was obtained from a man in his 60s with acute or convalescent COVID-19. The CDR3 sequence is CSARDLQEQYF. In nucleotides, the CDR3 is TGCAGTGCTAGAGATTTACAGGAGCAGTACTTC.